Listed below are T cell receptor beta chains from one sample, sequenced in a study of blood T cells in healthy people across ages. Via MiXCR, TCRdb re-called the 5' RACE reads, giving one row per CDR3 protein. The sample comprises 600,000 to 1,000,000 distinct CDR3 sequences, just under 25% of which are singletons, and under 4.5% rests with the top ten. Separately, the same data were catalogued under a study of T cells of mothers and their children.

What was sequenced was blood. These TCRs come from a boy aged 5-17 years in good health. CDR3s include the opening cysteine and the closing phenylalanine or tryptophan. A D gene is named only where the DNA matches it firmly. The size field is filled for only some rows; it gives once, few, many or a size class.

V gene	J gene	D gene	clone size	CDR3 DNA	CDR3 protein
TRBV7-9	TRBJ2-7	NA	few	TGTGCCAGCAGCTTTGGGGAGATCTACGAGCAGTACTTC	CASSFGEIYEQYF
TRBV2	TRBJ2-7	TRBD1	NA	TGTGCCAGCAGTGTCCTAAAGTCAGGGGGCTCTTTCTACGAGCAGTACTTC	CASSVLKSGGSFYEQYF
TRBV4-3	TRBJ2-7	TRBD2	NA	TGCGCCAGCAGCCAAGTACTAGCGGGAGCAAACTACGAGCAGTACTTC	CASSQVLAGANYEQYF
TRBV20-1	TRBJ1-2	NA	NA	TGCAGTGCTAGAGATGACCGATATGGCTACACCTTC	CSARDDRYGYTF
TRBV6-2/TRBV6-3	TRBJ1-5	TRBD1	NA	TGTGCCAGCAGTTACTCACAAAAACGGACAGGGGGCCGTCAGCCCCAGCATTTT	CASSYSQKRTGGRQPQHF
TRBV28	TRBJ2-1	TRBD2	NA	TGTGCCAGCAGTTTAGGCACAAGAACTAGCGGCTGGCAAACCACCGAGCAGTTCTTC	CASSLGTRTSGWQTTEQFF
TRBV6-2/TRBV6-3	TRBJ1-1	NA	NA	TGTGCCAGCAGTTACTCTCAGGGGATGGCTTTCTTT	CASSYSQGMAFF
TRBV7-9	TRBJ2-5	NA	NA	TGTGCCAGCAGCTTCTACCTCAACCAACAAGAGACCCAGTACTTC	CASSFYLNQQETQYF
TRBV9	TRBJ2-7	NA	few	TGTGCCAGCAGCGTTAGGGGTGGGTACGAGCAGTACTTC	CASSVRGGYEQYF
TRBV20-1	TRBJ1-4	NA	NA	TGCAGTGCTAGGGGACGACAGACCTATGAAAAACTGTTTTTT	CSARGRQTYEKLFF
TRBV29-1	TRBJ1-2	NA	NA	TGCAGCGTTGGGCACCCTAACTATGGCTACACCTTC	CSVGHPNYGYTF
TRBV7-9	TRBJ2-4	TRBD1	NA	TGTGCCAGCAGCTTAGGACAGGGGCCCATTCAGTACTTC	CASSLGQGPIQYF
TRBV11-2	TRBJ2-7	NA	few	TGTGCCAGCAGCCCTACGGCAGGTTACGAGCAGTACTTC	CASSPTAGYEQYF
TRBV12-3/TRBV12-4	TRBJ1-2	TRBD1	NA	TGTGCCAGCAGCGACAGGGTTAACTATGGCTACACCTTC	CASSDRVNYGYTF
TRBV21-1	TRBJ2-7	NA	NA	TGTGCCAGCAGTAAAGCTAGTCCCAAGGGGGAGCAGTACTTC	CASSKASPKGEQYF
TRBV4-3	TRBJ1-5	NA	few	TGCGCCAGCAGCCAAGAATGGCGGTTTCGGCAGCCCCAGCATTTT	CASSQEWRFRQPQHF
TRBV5-1	TRBJ1-6	NA	NA	TGCGCCAACAGCTTCAAGGCAGGGGAATATAATTCACCCCTCCACTTT	CANSFKAGEYNSPLHF
TRBV3-1	TRBJ1-2	NA	NA	TGTGCCAGCAGCCAAGTGGGGGGGAGACAGAACTATGGCTACACCTTC	CASSQVGGRQNYGYTF
TRBV6-2/TRBV6-3	TRBJ2-5	NA	NA	TGTGCCGGCAGTTACTCTTGGGAGACCCAGTACTTC	CAGSYSWETQYF
TRBV12-3/TRBV12-4	TRBJ2-2	NA	NA	TGTGCCAGCAGTTTCCGCGGCGGGGGCAGATCCGGGGAGCTGTTTTTT	CASSFRGGGRSGELFF
TRBV20-1	TRBJ1-1	NA	few	TGCAGTGCTATCGGGTGGGGGCGTACTGAAGCTTTCTTT	CSAIGWGRTEAFF
TRBV7-9	TRBJ1-4	NA	NA	TGTGCCAGCAGCTTATCGGGCCGGGGAGTTGAAAAACTGTTTTTT	CASSLSGRGVEKLFF
TRBV20-1	TRBJ2-7	TRBD1	few	TGCAGTGCTTCACCAGGGGGTGGCGAGCAGTACTTC	CSASPGGGEQYF
TRBV20-1	TRBJ2-3	TRBD2	NA	TGCAGTGCTACCGCGGGGGGAGCGGGTGGGCCTCGGATATCGCAGTATTTT	CSATAGGAGGPRISQYF
TRBV13	TRBJ1-5	NA	few	TGTGCCAGCAGCTTAGGTAGAAGTTCTAATCAGCCCCAGCATTTT	CASSLGRSSNQPQHF
TRBV25-1	TRBJ1-2	TRBD1	few	TGTGCCAGCAGTCCTACCGGGAGGGGGCGAGGTGGCTACACCTTC	CASSPTGRGRGGYTF
TRBV7-9	TRBJ2-3	TRBD2	few	TGTGCCAGCAGCTTATTGCCGGGAGGAAGTGCAGATACGCAGTATTTT	CASSLLPGGSADTQYF
TRBV7-3	TRBJ2-1	NA	NA	TGTGCCAGCAGCTTAACGGGCTCCAATACGTACAATGAGCAGTTCTTC	CASSLTGSNTYNEQFF
TRBV2	TRBJ2-2	NA	NA	TGTGCCAGCAGTCCCACAGGGAGTATAGGCACCGGGGAGCTGTTTTTT	CASSPTGSIGTGELFF
TRBV28	TRBJ1-1	NA	few	TGTGCCAGCGGGCACAGGGAAGCTTTCTTT	CASGHREAFF
TRBV6-5	TRBJ2-1	TRBD1	NA	TGTGCCAGCAGTCCGGACAGGGGCTTCTACAATGAGCAGTTCTTC	CASSPDRGFYNEQFF
TRBV28	TRBJ2-5	TRBD2	many	TGTGCCAGCAGTGTCCCGACTAGCGGGATAGAGACCCAGTACTTC	CASSVPTSGIETQYF
TRBV9	TRBJ2-1	NA	NA	TGTGCCAGCAGCGTAGAGGTTGGAGGAATCTACAATGAGCAGTTCTTC	CASSVEVGGIYNEQFF
TRBV29-1	TRBJ2-4	NA	NA	TGCAGCGTAGCCGGGCAGGGGGGAGCCAAAAACATTCAGTACTTC	CSVAGQGGAKNIQYF
TRBV7-9	TRBJ1-2	TRBD1	NA	TGTGCCAGCAGCCTACTCCCGGGACAGAATCTCTATGGCTACACCTTC	CASSLLPGQNLYGYTF
TRBV28	TRBJ1-5	NA	NA	TGTGCCAGCAGGCAAGGGGATTTGAGCAATCAGCCCCAGCATTTT	CASRQGDLSNQPQHF
TRBV12-3/TRBV12-4	TRBJ2-6	TRBD2	few	TGTGCCAGCAGCCGAACTAGCGGGGGGATCTCTGGGGCCAACGTCCTGACTTTC	CASSRTSGGISGANVLTF
TRBV7-9	TRBJ2-7	NA	NA	TGTGCCAGCAGCTTATGGCTCTCCCGGGACGTCGACGAGCAGTACTTC	CASSLWLSRDVDEQYF
TRBV7-2	TRBJ2-7	NA	few	TGTGCCAGCAGCCGGGGACCAGCGGCCTCCTACGAGCAGTACTTC	CASSRGPAASYEQYF
TRBV12-3/TRBV12-4	TRBJ1-1	NA	few	TGTGCCAGCAGTTTCTCCTCGGCTTTTGAAGCTTTCTTT	CASSFSSAFEAFF
TRBV20-1	TRBJ2-1	TRBD2	few	TGCAGTGCCAGTAGCCCGCAGCGGGGTACCTACAATGAGCAGTTCTTC	CSASSPQRGTYNEQFF
TRBV4-2	TRBJ2-7	NA	NA	TGTGCCAGCAGCCAATCGGGAAGCTCCTACGAGCAGTACTTC	CASSQSGSSYEQYF
TRBV12-3/TRBV12-4	TRBJ2-1	NA	NA	TGTGCCAGCAGTTTGGGTGGGGTGATTGAGCAGTTCTTC	CASSLGGVIEQFF